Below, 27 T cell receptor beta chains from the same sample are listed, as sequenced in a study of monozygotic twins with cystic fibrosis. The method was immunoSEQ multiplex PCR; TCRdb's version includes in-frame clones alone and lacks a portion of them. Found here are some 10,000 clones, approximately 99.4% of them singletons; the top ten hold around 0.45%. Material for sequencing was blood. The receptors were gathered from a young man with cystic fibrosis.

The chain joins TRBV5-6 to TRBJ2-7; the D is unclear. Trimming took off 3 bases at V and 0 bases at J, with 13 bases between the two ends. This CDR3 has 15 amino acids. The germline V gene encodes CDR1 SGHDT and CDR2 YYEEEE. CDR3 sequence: CASSWSRQSSYEQYF. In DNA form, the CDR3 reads TGTGCCAGCAGCTGGTCCCGGCAGAGCTCCTACGAGCAGTACTTC.

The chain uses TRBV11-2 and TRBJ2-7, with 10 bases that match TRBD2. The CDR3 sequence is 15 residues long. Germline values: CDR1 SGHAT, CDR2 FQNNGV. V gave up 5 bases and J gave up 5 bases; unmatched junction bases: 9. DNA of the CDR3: TGTGCCAGCAGCGCGTTAGCGGGAGGCCCTCACGAGCAGTACTTC. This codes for CASSALAGGPHEQYF.

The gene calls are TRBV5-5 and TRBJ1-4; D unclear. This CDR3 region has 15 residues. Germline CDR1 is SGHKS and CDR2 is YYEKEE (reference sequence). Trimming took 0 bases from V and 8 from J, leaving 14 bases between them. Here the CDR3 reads CASSLGVGSREKLFF. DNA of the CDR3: TGTGCCAGCAGCTTGGGGGTGGGTTCGCGGGAAAAACTGTTTTTT.

The CDR3 nucleotides are TGTGCCAGCAGTCAGGCTCGGACGGGAGCTTTCTTT. Translating gives CASSQARTGAFF. The chain recombines TRBV2 with TRBJ1-1; D ambiguous. The CDR3 has 12 amino acids. CDR1 and CDR2 (germline): SNHLY, FYNNEI. Between the trimmed V and J ends, which lost 5 bases and 10 bases, there was a span of 14 bases.

The CDR3: CASSYRSVDQPQHF. The DNA for the CDR3 is TGTGCCAGCAGTTATCGGTCGGTTGATCAGCCCCAGCATTTT. The genes are TRBV6-5 and TRBJ1-5; no clear D. There are 14 residues in the CDR3. Germline CDR1 and CDR2: MNHEY and SVGAGI. The V end was cut by 3 bases, the J end by 5 bases, with 11 bases between.

The CDR3 DNA reads TGTGCCAGCAGTGGACTAGAGGGTCGGTACTTC. Its translation is CASSGLEGRYF. The chain joins TRBV28 to TRBJ2-5, with 7 bases fitting TRBD2. Unmatched junction bases numbered 7, after V lost 5 bases and J lost 13 bases. The CDR3 spans 11 residues. The V gene's germline CDR1 is MDHEN and CDR2 SYDVKM.

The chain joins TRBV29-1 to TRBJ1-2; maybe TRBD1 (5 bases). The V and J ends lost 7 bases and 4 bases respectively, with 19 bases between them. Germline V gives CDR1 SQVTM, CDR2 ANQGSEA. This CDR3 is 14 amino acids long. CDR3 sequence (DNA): TGCAGCGCAATAGACAGTCCTGCTGGCTATGGCTACACCTTC. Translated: CSAIDSPAGYGYTF.

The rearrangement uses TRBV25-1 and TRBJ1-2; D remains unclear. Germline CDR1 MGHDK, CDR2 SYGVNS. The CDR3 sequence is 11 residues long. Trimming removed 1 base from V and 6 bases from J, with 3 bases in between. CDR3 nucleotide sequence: TGTGCCAGCAGTGAATGGGATGGCTACACCTTC. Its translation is CASSEWDGYTF.

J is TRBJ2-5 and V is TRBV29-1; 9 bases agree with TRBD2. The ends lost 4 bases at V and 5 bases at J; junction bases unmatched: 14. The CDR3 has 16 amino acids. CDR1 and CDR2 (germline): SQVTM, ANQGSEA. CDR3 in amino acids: CSVGGTSLLWGETQYF. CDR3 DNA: TGCAGCGTTGGTGGGACTAGCTTACTGTGGGGGGAGACCCAGTACTTC.

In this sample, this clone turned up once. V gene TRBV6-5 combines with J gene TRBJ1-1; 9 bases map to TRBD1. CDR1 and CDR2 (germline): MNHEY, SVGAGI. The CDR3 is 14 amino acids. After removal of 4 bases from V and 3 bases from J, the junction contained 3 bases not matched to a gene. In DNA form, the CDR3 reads TGTGCCAGCAGTTTCGGACAGGGGTACACTGAAGCTTTCTTT. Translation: CASSFGQGYTEAFF.

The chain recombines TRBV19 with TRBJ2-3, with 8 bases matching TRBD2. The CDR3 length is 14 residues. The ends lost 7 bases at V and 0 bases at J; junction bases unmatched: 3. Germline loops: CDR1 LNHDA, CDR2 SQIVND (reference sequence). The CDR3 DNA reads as TGTGCCAGTACCGGGACTAGGAGCACAGATACGCAGTATTTT. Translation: CASTGTRSTDTQYF.

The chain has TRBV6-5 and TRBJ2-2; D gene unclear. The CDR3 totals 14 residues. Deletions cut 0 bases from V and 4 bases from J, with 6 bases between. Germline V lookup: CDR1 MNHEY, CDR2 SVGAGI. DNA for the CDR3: TGTGCCAGCAGTTACTCAGGGATCACCGGGGAGCTGTTTTTT. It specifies CASSYSGITGELFF.

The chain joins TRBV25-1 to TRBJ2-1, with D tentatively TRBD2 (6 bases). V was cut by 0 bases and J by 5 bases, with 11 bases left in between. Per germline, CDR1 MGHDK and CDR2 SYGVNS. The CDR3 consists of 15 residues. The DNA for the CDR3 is TGTGCCAGCAGTGAATATGTAGCGGTGCACAATGAGCAGTTCTTC. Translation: CASSEYVAVHNEQFF.

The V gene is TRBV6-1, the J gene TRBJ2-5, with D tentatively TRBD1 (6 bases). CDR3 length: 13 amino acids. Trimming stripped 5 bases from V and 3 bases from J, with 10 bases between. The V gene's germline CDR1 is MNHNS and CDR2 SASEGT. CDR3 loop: CASSRRQEETQYF. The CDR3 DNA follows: TGTGCCAGCAGTAGAAGACAGGAAGAGACCCAGTACTTC.

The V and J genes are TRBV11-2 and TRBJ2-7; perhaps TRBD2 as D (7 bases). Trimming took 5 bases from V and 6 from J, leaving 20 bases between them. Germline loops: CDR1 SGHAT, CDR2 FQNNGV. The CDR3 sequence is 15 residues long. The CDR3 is CASSVKLGGLVEQYF. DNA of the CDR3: TGTGCCAGCAGCGTTAAGCTCGGGGGGCTGGTCGAGCAGTACTTC.

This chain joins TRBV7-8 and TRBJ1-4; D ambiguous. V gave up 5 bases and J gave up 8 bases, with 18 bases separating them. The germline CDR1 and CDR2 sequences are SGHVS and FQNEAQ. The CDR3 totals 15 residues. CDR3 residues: CASSPKVGLREKLFF. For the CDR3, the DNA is TGTGCCAGCAGCCCTAAGGTAGGGTTGAGAGAAAAACTGTTTTTT.

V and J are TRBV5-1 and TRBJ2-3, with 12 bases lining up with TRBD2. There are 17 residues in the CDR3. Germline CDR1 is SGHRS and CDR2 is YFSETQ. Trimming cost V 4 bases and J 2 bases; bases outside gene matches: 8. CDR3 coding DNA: TGCGCCAGCAGCCTCAGACTAGCGGGAGCCACCACAGATACGCAGTATTTT. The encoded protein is CASSLRLAGATTDTQYF.

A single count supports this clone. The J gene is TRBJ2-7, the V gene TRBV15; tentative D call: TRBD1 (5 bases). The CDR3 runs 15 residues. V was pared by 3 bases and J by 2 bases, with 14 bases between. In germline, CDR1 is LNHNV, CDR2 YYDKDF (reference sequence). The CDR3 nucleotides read TGTGCCACCAGCAGGTCCGAGACAGCCACCTACGAGCAGTACTTC. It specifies CATSRSETATYEQYF.

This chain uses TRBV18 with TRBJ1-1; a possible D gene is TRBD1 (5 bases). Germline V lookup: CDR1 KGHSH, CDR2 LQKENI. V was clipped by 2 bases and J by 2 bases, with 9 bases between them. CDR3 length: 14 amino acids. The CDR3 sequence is CASSPNQGNTEAFF. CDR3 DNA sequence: TGTGCCAGCTCACCAAATCAGGGTAACACTGAAGCTTTCTTT.

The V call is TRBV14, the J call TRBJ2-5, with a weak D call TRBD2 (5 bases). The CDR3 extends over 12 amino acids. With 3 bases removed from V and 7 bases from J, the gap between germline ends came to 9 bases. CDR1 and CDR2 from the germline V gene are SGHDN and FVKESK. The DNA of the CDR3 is TGTGCCAGCAGCCAGGGCCGGGGGACCCAGTACTTC. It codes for CASSQGRGTQYF.

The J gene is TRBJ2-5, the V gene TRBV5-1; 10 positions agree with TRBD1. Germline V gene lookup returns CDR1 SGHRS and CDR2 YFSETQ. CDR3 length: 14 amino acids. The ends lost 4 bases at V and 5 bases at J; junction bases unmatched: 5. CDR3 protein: CASSLGTGVETQYF. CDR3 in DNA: TGCGCCAGCAGCCTGGGGACAGGGGTTGAGACCCAGTACTTC.

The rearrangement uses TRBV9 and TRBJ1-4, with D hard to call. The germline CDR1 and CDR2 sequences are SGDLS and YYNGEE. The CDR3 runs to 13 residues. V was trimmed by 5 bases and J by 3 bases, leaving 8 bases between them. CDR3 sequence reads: CASRGGSNEKLFF. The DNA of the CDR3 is TGTGCCAGCAGGGGCGGCTCTAATGAAAAACTGTTTTTT.

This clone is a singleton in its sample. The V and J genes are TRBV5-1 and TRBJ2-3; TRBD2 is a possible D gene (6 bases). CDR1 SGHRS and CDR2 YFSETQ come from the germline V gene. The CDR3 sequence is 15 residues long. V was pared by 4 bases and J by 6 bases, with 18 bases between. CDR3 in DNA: TGCGCCAGCAGCCCCGGAAGACTAGTTTCGGATACGCAGTATTTT. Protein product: CASSPGRLVSDTQYF.

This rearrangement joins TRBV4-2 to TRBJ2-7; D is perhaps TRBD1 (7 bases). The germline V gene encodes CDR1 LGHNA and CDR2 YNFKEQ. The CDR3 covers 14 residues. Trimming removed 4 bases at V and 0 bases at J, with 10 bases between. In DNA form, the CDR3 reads TGTGCCAGCAGCCCAGGGGGAGGCTCCTACGAGCAGTACTTC. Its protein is CASSPGGGSYEQYF.

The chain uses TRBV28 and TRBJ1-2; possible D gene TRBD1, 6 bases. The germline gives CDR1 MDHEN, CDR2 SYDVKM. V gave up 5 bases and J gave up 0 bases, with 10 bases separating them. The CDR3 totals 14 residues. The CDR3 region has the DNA TGTGCCAGCAGTCAGGGGAGAGCTAACTATGGCTACACCTTC. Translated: CASSQGRANYGYTF.

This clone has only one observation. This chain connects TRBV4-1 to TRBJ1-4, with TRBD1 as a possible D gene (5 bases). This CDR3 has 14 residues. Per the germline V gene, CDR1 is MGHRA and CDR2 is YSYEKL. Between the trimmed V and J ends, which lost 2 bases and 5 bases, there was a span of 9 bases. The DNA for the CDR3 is TGCGCCAGCAGCCAACAGGGAAGGAATGAAAAACTGTTTTTT. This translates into CASSQQGRNEKLFF.

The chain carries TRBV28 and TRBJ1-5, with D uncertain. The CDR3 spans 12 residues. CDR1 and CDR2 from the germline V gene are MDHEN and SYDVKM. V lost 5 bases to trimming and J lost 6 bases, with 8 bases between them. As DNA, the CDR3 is TGTGCCAGCAGTCCCGGCTCTCAGCCCCAGCATTTT. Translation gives CASSPGSQPQHF.